The subject of this entry is one T cell receptor beta chain. The record originates from a study of blood T cells in healthy people across ages. The second PCR ran about 6 to 11 cycles with a sample-barcoded 5' primer and J-beta primers. Each CDR3 protein gets one entry after TCRdb re-called the 5' RACE reads with MiXCR. The sample includes approximately 680,000 distinct CDR3 sequences, about 34% of them seen just once. The clonotype comes from an elderly woman in good health. Sample: blood.

In nucleotides, the CDR3 is TGTGCCAGCAGCTCGGACGGATTAACACAAGAGACCCAGTACTTC. Translating gives CASSSDGLTQETQYF. The chain has TRBV7-2 and TRBJ2-5; D remains ambiguous. The V gene lost 4 bases and the J gene lost 2 bases, with 14 bases spanning the gap. This CDR3 is built from 15 residues. The germline V gene encodes CDR1 SGHTA and CDR2 FQGNSA.